This T cell receptor beta chain was captured by sequencing in a study of cytomegalovirus exposure and HLA in healthy donors. Findings of the study overall: Presence/absence comparisons presumed near-even sequencing depth among donors. The majority of CMV-associated TCR beta chains were reported as apparently HLA-restricted in a later analysis. It was reportedly the case that the classifier diagnosed cytomegalovirus status with high specificity and sensitivity.

Concerning this clone: The antigen remains undetermined.

13 Jbeta primers and 60 Vbeta primers were used for the PCR. In the original analysis: In a later analysis, of 70 million to 85 million unique beta chains, roughly 10 million appeared in at least two donors. Profiled with immunoSEQ multiplex PCR; TCRdb holds only in-frame clones, not every one. Clone size and V and J calls were adopted from that table, with D and trimming inferred from the DNA. The data contain more than 150,000 clones, more than 60% of them singletons. Per the germline V gene, CDR1 is MGHRA and CDR2 is YSYEKL. This CDR3 has 15 residues. Unmatched junction bases numbered 7, after V lost 6 bases and J lost 3 bases.

The J gene is TRBJ1-1, the V gene TRBV4-1, with 10 bases that match TRBD1. The sequence was obtained from a middle-aged woman in good health and CMV-seropositive. Material for sequencing was PBMCs. CDR3 region: CASSRGQGIYTEAFF. The CDR3 bases are TGCGCCAGCAGTAGGGGACAGGGGATTTACACTGAAGCTTTCTTT.